The TCR beta chain under discussion was sequenced for a study of graft-versus-host responses after intestinal transplantation. Study overall: Multivisceral, liver-intestinal, or isolated intestinal transplants were performed in recipients. After anti-thymocyte globulin induction, recipients took tacrolimus and steroids for around 3 years.

Turning to this clone: The antigen remains unidentified.

Assay used: immunoSEQ multiplex PCR; TCRdb lists only in-frame clones, some missing. Of about 86,000 clones listed, about nine tenths are singletons. Per the germline V gene, CDR1 is SNHLY and CDR2 is FYNNEI. The ends lost 8 bases at V and 2 bases at J; junction bases unmatched: 4. This CDR3 has 13 amino acids. General observations from the study: Individuals who had graft-donor T cell macrochimerism had allografts that showed high graft-versus-host to host-versus-graft clonal ratios. There were GvH clones found in recipient marrow, and some of them appeared first in ileum or blood.

Here the sequenced sample was unstimulated CD4+ T cells sorted from spleen or lymph node cells, taken before transplant. The chain combines TRBV2 with TRBJ2-7; 9 positions agree with TRBD1. This TCR came from a human donor who was the organ donor for an intestinal transplant. In DNA, the CDR3 is TGTGCCAGCGGGGACAGGGCCACCTACGAGCAGTACTTC. Encoded protein: CASGDRATYEQYF.